The 12 T cell receptor beta chains given below trace back to one sample, sequenced in a study of blood T cell repertoires in COVID-19. Method: immunoSEQ multiplex PCR; TCRdb's copy keeps in-frame clones and lacks some. The sample has 100,000 to 150,000 clones, 85% to 90% seen once. The material sequenced was peripheral blood. The receptors shown here come from a woman of 80 years or more with acute or convalescent COVID-19.

This sequence joins TRBV5-1 and TRBJ2-2, with D tentatively TRBD2 (5 bases). The CDR3 is made up of 16 amino acids. Germline V gives CDR1 SGHRS, CDR2 YFSETQ. Trimming removed 0 bases at V and 6 bases at J, with 15 bases between. The CDR3 loop is CASSLAPQAGAGELFF. The CDR3 bases are TGCGCCAGCAGCTTGGCTCCCCAAGCCGGGGCCGGGGAGCTGTTTTTT.

The chain carries TRBV19 and TRBJ1-5; a weak D match, TRBD1 (6 bases). Germline-derived CDR1 and CDR2 are LNHDA and SQIVND (reference sequence). The V gene lost 1 base and the J gene lost 5 bases, with 12 bases spanning the gap. This CDR3 region has 15 residues. CDR3 loop: CASSIGGGGDQPQHF. The CDR3 nucleotides are TGTGCCAGTAGTATAGGAGGGGGAGGGGATCAGCCCCAGCATTTT.

The chain is built from TRBV9 and TRBJ2-1; the D is unclear. V was cut by 1 base and J by 5 bases, with 10 bases left in between. The CDR3 is 14 residues long. The germline gives CDR1 SGDLS, CDR2 YYNGEE. The CDR3 loop is CASSVFSLDNEQFF. The CDR3 DNA sequence: TGTGCCAGCAGCGTATTCAGTTTGGACAATGAGCAGTTCTTC. Looking up the rest from reference TRBV9 and TRBJ2-1 gives the full variable domain: DSGVTQTPKHLITATGQRVTLRCSPRSGDLSVYWYQQSLDQGLQFLIQYYNGEERAKGNILERFSAQQFPDLHSELNLSSLELGDSALYFCASSVFSLDNEQFFGPGTRLTVL.

This chain uses TRBV11-2 with TRBJ1-4, with unresolved D. Germline assignment: CDR1 SGHAT and CDR2 FQNNGV. The CDR3 sequence is 14 residues long. Between the trimmed V and J ends, which lost 6 bases and 8 bases, there was a span of 16 bases. CDR3 residues: CASRGVAGGEKLFF. Written as DNA, the CDR3 is TGTGCCAGCAGAGGTGTGGCAGGAGGCGAAAAACTGTTTTTT.

V usage is TRBV7-6 and J usage is TRBJ1-6; 7 bases map to TRBD1. This CDR3 has 13 residues. V lost 5 bases, J lost 9 bases, and 4 bases stayed unmatched. Germline-derived CDR1 and CDR2 are SGHVS and FNYEAQ. CDR3 sequence (DNA): TGTGCCAGCAGCCAAAGACAGGGTTCACCCCTCCACTTT. This codes for CASSQRQGSPLHF. Combining the CDR3 with reference TRBV7-6 and TRBJ1-6 gives the whole variable domain GAGVSQSPRYKVTKRGQDVALRCDPISGHVSLYWYRQALGQGPEFLTYFNYEAQQDKSGLPNDRFSAERPEGSISTLTIQRTEQRDSAMYRCASSQRQGSPLHFGNGTRLTVT.

The chain carries TRBV18 and TRBJ2-1, with D maybe TRBD1 (6 bases). CDR1 is KGHSH and CDR2 is LQKENI in the germline V gene. Trimming pared 6 bases from V and 5 bases from J, leaving 14 bases between. This CDR3 comprises 14 residues. The CDR3 coding sequence is TGTGCCAGCTCGTCCATAGGGGGTGACAATGAGCAGTTCTTC. Its protein is CASSSIGGDNEQFF. The complete variable domain, with remaining parts taken from reference TRBV18 and TRBJ2-1, reads NAGVMQNPRHLVRRRGQEARLRCSPMKGHSHVYWYRQLPEEGLKFMVYLQKENIIDESGMPKERFSAEFPKEGPSILRIQQVVRGDSAAYFCASSSIGGDNEQFFGPGTRLTVL.

The chain is built from TRBV4-2 and TRBJ2-1, with TRBD2 identical over 16 bases. The J segment lost 3 bases and the V segment lost 1 base, leaving 9 bases of the junction unmatched. Germline CDR1 LGHNA, CDR2 YNFKEQ. The CDR3 length is 20 residues. CDR3 loop: CASSQGKGLAGGLFYNEQFF. The CDR3, as DNA: TGTGCCAGCAGCCAAGGTAAGGGACTAGCGGGGGGGCTTTTCTACAATGAGCAGTTCTTC.

The rearrangement joins TRBV19 to TRBJ1-2; D is uncertain. The germline V gene has CDR1 LNHDA and CDR2 SQIVND (reference sequence). The germline V and J ends were trimmed by 8 bases and 2 bases, with 12 bases remaining between them. The CDR3 has 13 amino acids. The CDR3 DNA follows: TGTGCCAGTGCCGCGGAGAGAAACTATGGCTACACCTTC. It yields the protein CASAAERNYGYTF.

In this sample, this clone turned up a few times. The rearrangement uses TRBV4-1 and TRBJ1-2; 7 positions agree with TRBD1. The CDR3 runs 13 residues. CDR1 is MGHRA, CDR2 YSYEKL, per germline. The junction had 1 base not matched to a gene; V was cut back by 0 bases and J by 6 bases. CDR3 region: CASSQEGQNGYTF. The CDR3 region has the DNA TGCGCCAGCAGCCAAGAGGGACAGAATGGCTACACCTTC.

The chain employs TRBV4-1 and TRBJ1-2; 10 nucleotides line up with TRBD1. The CDR3 totals 15 residues. V trimming: 3 bases; J trimming: 4 bases; junction bases outside the gene matches: 5. Per germline, CDR1 MGHRA and CDR2 YSYEKL. As DNA, the CDR3 is TGCGCCAGCAGCCACGGACAGGGGGGAATCTATGGCTACACCTTC. Residues: CASSHGQGGIYGYTF.

The V gene is TRBV14, the J gene TRBJ1-6; 8 bases fit TRBD1. CDR1 and CDR2 from the germline V gene are SGHDN and FVKESK. J was trimmed by 10 bases and V by 0 bases; bases with no gene match: 8. CDR3 length: 16 amino acids. CDR3 region: CASSQESRTGMSPLHF. The CDR3 region has the DNA TGTGCCAGCAGCCAAGAGAGCAGGACAGGGATGTCACCCCTCCACTTT.

In nucleotides, the CDR3 is TGTGCCAGCAGCACGGGTCCCGGTGCTGAAGCTTTCTTT. Amino acids: CASSTGPGAEAFF. The chain links TRBV9 to TRBJ1-1; no reliable D call. The V gene's germline CDR1 is SGDLS and CDR2 YYNGEE. V lost 4 bases and J 6 bases, leaving 13 bases between the germline ends. There are 13 residues in the CDR3.